These T cell receptor beta chains were read from a single sample in a study of cytomegalovirus exposure and HLA in healthy donors. Sequencing used immunoSEQ multiplex PCR; TCRdb keeps in-frame clones, though not all of them. The sample holds some 200,000 clones, about 74% seen once. Sequencing was carried out using PBMCs. All receptors come from a man aged 40-55 years in good health and CMV-seronegative. The CDR3 runs from the conserved cysteine through the conserved F or W.

v_call cdr3_aa
TRBV6-6 CATVPRASSYNEQFF
TRBV6-5 CASSTGPRNYGYTF
TRBV7-9 CASSRSGGIAYNEQFF
TRBV5-1 CASSFDRGGFTEAFF
TRBV6-5 CASSRFTGGYEQYF
TRBV7-8 CASSPAGLDTETQYF
TRBV18 CASSPGTGTGELFF
TRBV5-4 CASSLTSGTYNEQFF
TRBV11-2 CASSLVTSGRISYEQYF
TRBV7-8 CASSSLAGGSYEQYF
TRBV14 CASSQAGTGNEKLFF
TRBV7-9 CASSQRQGAEAFF